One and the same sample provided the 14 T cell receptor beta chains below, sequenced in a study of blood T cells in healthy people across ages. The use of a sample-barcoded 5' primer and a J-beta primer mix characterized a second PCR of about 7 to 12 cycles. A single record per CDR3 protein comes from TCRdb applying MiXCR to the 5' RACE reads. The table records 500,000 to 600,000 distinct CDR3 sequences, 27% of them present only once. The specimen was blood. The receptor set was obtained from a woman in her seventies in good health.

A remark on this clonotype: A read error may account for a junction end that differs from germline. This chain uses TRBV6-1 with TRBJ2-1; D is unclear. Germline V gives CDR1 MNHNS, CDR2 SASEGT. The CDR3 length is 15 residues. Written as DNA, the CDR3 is TGTGCCAGCAGGGAAGCTATCGGCCCCTACGGGGAGCAGTTCTTC. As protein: CASREAIGPYGEQFF.

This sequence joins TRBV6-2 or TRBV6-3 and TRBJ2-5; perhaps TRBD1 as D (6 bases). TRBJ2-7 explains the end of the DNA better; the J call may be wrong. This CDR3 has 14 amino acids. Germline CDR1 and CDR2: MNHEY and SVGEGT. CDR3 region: CASSYRGSHDEQYF. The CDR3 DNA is TGTGCCAGCAGTTACAGGGGGTCTCACGACGAGCAGTACTTC.

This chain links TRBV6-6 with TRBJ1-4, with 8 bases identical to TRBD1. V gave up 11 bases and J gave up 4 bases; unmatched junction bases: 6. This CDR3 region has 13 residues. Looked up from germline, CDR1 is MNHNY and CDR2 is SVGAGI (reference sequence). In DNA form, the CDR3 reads TGTGCCTGCCGGGACAGGAATAATGAAAAACTGTTTTTT. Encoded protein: CACRDRNNEKLFF.

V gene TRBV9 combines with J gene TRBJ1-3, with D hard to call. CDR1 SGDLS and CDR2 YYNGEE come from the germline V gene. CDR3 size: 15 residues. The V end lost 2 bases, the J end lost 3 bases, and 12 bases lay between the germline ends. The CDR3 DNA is TGTGCCAGCAGCGTCCAGGTTGAGGGTGGAAACACCATATATTTT. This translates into CASSVQVEGGNTIYF.

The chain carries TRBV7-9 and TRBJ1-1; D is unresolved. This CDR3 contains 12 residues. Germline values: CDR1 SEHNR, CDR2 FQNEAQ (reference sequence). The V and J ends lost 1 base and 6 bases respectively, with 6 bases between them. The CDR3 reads CASSLVIAEAFF. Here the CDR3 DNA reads TGTGCCAGCAGCTTAGTAATCGCTGAAGCTTTCTTT.

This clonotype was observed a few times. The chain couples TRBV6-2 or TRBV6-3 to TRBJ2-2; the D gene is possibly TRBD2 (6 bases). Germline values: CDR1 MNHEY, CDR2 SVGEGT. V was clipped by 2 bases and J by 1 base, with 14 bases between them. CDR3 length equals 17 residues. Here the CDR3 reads CASSYRPGLKNTGELFF. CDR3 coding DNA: TGTGCCAGCAGTTACCGCCCGGGACTTAAGAACACCGGGGAGCTGTTTTTT.

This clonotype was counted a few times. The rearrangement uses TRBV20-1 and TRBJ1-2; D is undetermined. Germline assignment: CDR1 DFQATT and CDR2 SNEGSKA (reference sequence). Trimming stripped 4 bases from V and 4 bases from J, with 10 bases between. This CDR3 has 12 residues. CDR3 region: CSATEQSYGYTF. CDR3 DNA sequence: TGCAGTGCTACCGAACAGAGCTATGGCTACACCTTC.

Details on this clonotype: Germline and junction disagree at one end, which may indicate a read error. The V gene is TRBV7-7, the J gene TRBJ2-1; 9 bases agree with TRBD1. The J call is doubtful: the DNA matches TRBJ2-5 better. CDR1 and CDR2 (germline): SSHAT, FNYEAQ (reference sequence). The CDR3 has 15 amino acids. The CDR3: CASSRRTGEGETQYF. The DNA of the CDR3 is TGTGCTAGCAGCCGTCGGACAGGGGAGGGGGAGACCCAGTACTTC.

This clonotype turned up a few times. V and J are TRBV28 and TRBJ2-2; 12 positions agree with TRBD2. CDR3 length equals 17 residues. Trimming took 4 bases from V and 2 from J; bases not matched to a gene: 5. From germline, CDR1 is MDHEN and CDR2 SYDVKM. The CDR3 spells CASSSLAGGPNTGELFF. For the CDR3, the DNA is TGTGCCAGCAGTTCCCTAGCGGGAGGGCCAAACACCGGGGAGCTGTTTTTT.

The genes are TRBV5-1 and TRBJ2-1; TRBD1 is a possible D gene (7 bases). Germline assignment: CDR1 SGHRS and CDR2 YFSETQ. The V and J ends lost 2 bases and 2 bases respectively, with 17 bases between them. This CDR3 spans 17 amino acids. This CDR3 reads CASSLGGGTPAYNEQFF. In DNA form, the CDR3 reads TGCGCCAGCAGCTTAGGGGGCGGGACACCTGCCTACAATGAGCAGTTCTTC.

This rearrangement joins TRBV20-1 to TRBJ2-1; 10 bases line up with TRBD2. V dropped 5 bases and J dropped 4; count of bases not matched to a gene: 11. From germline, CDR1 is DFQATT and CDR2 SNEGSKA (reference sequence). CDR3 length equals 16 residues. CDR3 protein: CSAFGTSESAYNEQFF. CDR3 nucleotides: TGCAGTGCTTTCGGGACTAGCGAAAGCGCTTACAATGAGCAGTTCTTC.

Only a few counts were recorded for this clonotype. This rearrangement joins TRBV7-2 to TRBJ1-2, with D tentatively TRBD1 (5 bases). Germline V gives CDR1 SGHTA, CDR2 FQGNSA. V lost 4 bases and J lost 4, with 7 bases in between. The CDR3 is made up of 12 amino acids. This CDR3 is CASSSGAYGYTF. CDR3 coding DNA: TGTGCCAGCAGCTCCGGGGCCTATGGCTACACCTTC.

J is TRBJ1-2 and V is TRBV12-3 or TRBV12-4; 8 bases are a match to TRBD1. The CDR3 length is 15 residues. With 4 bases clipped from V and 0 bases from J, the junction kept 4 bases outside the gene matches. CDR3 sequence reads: CASSWGTGTNYGYTF. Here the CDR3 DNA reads TGTGCCAGCAGTTGGGGGACAGGAACTAACTATGGCTACACCTTC.

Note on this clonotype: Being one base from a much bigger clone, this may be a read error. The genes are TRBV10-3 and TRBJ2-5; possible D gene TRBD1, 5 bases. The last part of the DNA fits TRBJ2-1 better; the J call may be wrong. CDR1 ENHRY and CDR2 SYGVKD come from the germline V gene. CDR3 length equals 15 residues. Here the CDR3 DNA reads TGTGCCATCGCCCCGACAGTGAGCTCCGACAATGAGCAGTTCTTC. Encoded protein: CAIAPTVSSDNEQFF.